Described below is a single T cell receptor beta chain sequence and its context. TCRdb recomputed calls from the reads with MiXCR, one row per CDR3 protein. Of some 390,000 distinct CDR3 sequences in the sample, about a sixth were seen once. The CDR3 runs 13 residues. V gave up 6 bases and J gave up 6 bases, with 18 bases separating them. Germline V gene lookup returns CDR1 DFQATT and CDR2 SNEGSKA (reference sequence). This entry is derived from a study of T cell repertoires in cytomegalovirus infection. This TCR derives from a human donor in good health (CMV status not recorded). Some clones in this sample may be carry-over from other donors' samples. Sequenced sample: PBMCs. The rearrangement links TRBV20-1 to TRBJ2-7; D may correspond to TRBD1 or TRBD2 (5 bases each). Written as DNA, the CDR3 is TGCAGTGCCTCCGGGACCATAGCTATCGAGCAGTACTTC. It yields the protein CSASGTIAIEQYF.